One and the same sample provided the 13 T cell receptor beta chains below, sequenced in a study of shared clonotypes between healthy human individuals (dated by TCRdb to 2020 to 2021). The method was the immunoSEQ multiplex PCR assay. TCRdb limited this immuneACCESS table to in-frame rearrangements with V and J called. A share of clones is missing; checked studies link under half to unresolved V genes, and the rest is unexplained. The sample has 2 million or so clones on record, 90% to 95% of them singletons. The leading ten clones occupy under 0.15% of the sample. The source material was naive CD4+ T cells sorted from blood. This sample's cell subset or site label indicates: CD45RA+ positively selected. These receptors originate from a man younger than 35 in good health.

The gene calls are TRBV29-1 and TRBJ1-2; 7 bases agree with TRBD1. The CDR3 is made up of 13 amino acids. CDR1 and CDR2 (germline): SQVTM, ANQGSEA. Trimming removed 2 bases from V and 8 bases from J; junction bases left unmatched: 8. CDR3 sequence (DNA): TGCAGCGTTGAACAGGGGGTTCTTTGGGGCTACACCTTC. Its translation is CSVEQGVLWGYTF. The variable domain in full, completed from reference TRBV29-1 and TRBJ1-2, reads SAVISQKPSRDICQRGTSLTIQCQVDSQVTMMFWYRQQPGQSLTLIATANQGSEATYESGFVIDKFPISRPNLTFSTLTVSNMSPEDSSIYLCSVEQGVLWGYTFGSGTRLTVV.

This clone was found once. V gene TRBV30 combines with J gene TRBJ1-3; perhaps TRBD1 as D (6 bases). The V end lost 4 bases, the J end lost 4 bases, and 20 bases lay between the germline ends. The CDR3 is 16 residues long. Germline-derived CDR1 and CDR2 are GTSNPN and SVGIG (reference sequence). CDR3 sequence reads: CAWMLVFGGQGNTIYF. The DNA for the CDR3 is TGTGCCTGGATGTTGGTCTTCGGGGGGCAAGGAAACACCATATATTTT.

The V gene is TRBV7-2, the J gene TRBJ1-1, with 8 nucleotides matching TRBD1. CDR3 length: 15 residues. Trimming removed 2 bases from V and 2 bases from J; junction bases left unmatched: 4. In germline, CDR1 is SGHTA, CDR2 FQGNSA. The CDR3 nucleotides are TGTGCCAGCAGCTTACAGGGGGCCCCTAACACTGAAGCTTTCTTT. Its protein product is CASSLQGAPNTEAFF. Looking up the rest from reference TRBV7-2 and TRBJ1-1 gives the full variable domain: GAGVSQSPSNKVTEKGKDVELRCDPISGHTALYWYRQSLGQGLEFLIYFQGNSAPDKSGLPSDRFSAERTGGSVSTLTIQRTQQEDSAVYLCASSLQGAPNTEAFFGQGTRLTVV.

The rearrangement joins TRBV5-6 to TRBJ1-1; D is ambiguous. The V gene lost 0 bases and the J gene lost 3 bases, with 12 bases spanning the gap. CDR3 length equals 15 residues. The germline V gene encodes CDR1 SGHDT and CDR2 YYEEEE. CDR3 DNA: TGTGCCAGCAGCTTGGTACCGAGCGGGGACACTGAAGCTTTCTTT. This translates into CASSLVPSGDTEAFF.

This chain links TRBV18 with TRBJ1-4; 7 bases align to TRBD1. The length of the CDR3 is 17 residues. Germline V gene sequence: CDR1 KGHSH, CDR2 LQKENI. After removal of 3 bases from V and 6 bases from J, the junction contained 13 bases not matched to a gene. The CDR3 DNA sequence: TGTGCCAGCTCACCTCAGGCGCAGGGACAGTTTTATGAAAAACTGTTTTTT. It specifies CASSPQAQGQFYEKLFF.

The chain links TRBV7-3 to TRBJ2-6; no reliable D call. Trimming stripped 5 bases from V and 2 bases from J, with 7 bases between. Germline values: CDR1 SGHTA, CDR2 FQGTGA. The CDR3 contains 14 residues. CDR3 residues: CASSPSPGANVLTF. CDR3 DNA sequence: TGTGCCAGCAGCCCCAGTCCTGGGGCCAACGTCCTGACTTTC.

The chain carries TRBV6-1 and TRBJ1-6; the D gene is possibly TRBD1 (5 bases). Germline CDR1 reads MNHNS; CDR2 reads SASEGT. The CDR3 consists of 15 residues. Trimming left V 1 base short and J 9 bases short, with 13 bases between. The CDR3 coding sequence is TGTGCCAGCAGTGAAGTGACAGCGGCGGGTTCACCCCTCCACTTT. Its protein product is CASSEVTAAGSPLHF.

Remarks on this clone: It may be a read error: a sequence one base away is much more abundant. The chain joins TRBV29-1 to TRBJ2-2; TRBD1 matches 10 bases. CDR1 is SQVTM, CDR2 ANQGSEA, per germline. V lost 7 bases, J lost 6 bases, and 2 bases stayed unmatched. The CDR3 runs 12 residues. CDR3 sequence: CSAGQGAGELFF. The CDR3 DNA reads as TGCAGCGCCGGACAGGGGGCCGGGGAGCTGTTTTTT.

The V gene is TRBV7-2, the J gene TRBJ2-1, with 8 nucleotides matching TRBD2. The CDR3 is 16 amino acids. Trimming cost V 3 bases and J 7 bases; bases outside gene matches: 11. Germline V CDR1 and CDR2: SGHTA, FQGNSA. The CDR3 region has the DNA TGTGCCAGCAGCTTCTTAGCGGGATTAGGCGTGAATGAGCAGTTCTTC. This gives the protein CASSFLAGLGVNEQFF. The whole variable domain, filled in from reference TRBV7-2 and TRBJ2-1, reads GAGVSQSPSNKVTEKGKDVELRCDPISGHTALYWYRQSLGQGLEFLIYFQGNSAPDKSGLPSDRFSAERTGGSVSTLTIQRTQQEDSAVYLCASSFLAGLGVNEQFFGPGTRLTVL.

The V and J genes are TRBV30 and TRBJ2-3; TRBD2 agrees at 10 bases. V lost 0 bases, J lost 2 bases, and 5 bases stayed unmatched. Germline V CDR1 and CDR2: GTSNPN, SVGIG (reference sequence). This CDR3 has 16 residues. The CDR3 loop reads CAWSVGLADYTDTQYF. DNA of the CDR3: TGTGCCTGGAGTGTAGGACTAGCGGATTACACAGATACGCAGTATTTT.

In this sample, this clone turned up once. This chain links TRBV10-3 with TRBJ2-7; possibly TRBD1 or TRBD2 for D (6 bases each). V dropped 8 bases and J dropped 0 bases, with 11 bases sitting between them. The CDR3 has 13 residues. Germline loops: CDR1 ENHRY, CDR2 SYGVKD. CDR3 sequence (DNA): TGTGCCATCGTAGGGGGGTCCTCCTACGAGCAGTACTTC. Protein sequence: CAIVGGSSYEQYF.

Only one count was recorded for this clone. This chain links TRBV29-1 with TRBJ2-7; weak D call: TRBD1 (5 bases). Germline CDR1 SQVTM, CDR2 ANQGSEA. CDR3 length: 11 residues. V lost 6 bases and J lost 7, with 13 bases in between. The CDR3 DNA reads TGCAGCGTCGCGCTACAGGAAGAGCAGTACTTC. Its protein is CSVALQEEQYF.

Note on this clone: Other nucleotide sequences from this sample produce the same CDR3. The chain has TRBV5-1 and TRBJ1-1; D unclear. The CDR3 extends over 14 amino acids. The germline V gene has CDR1 SGHRS and CDR2 YFSETQ. Trimming stripped 0 bases from V and 1 base from J, with 7 bases between. The CDR3 spells CASSLGSGNTEAFF. CDR3 sequence (DNA): TGCGCCAGCAGCTTGGGGTCAGGGAACACTGAAGCTTTCTTT.